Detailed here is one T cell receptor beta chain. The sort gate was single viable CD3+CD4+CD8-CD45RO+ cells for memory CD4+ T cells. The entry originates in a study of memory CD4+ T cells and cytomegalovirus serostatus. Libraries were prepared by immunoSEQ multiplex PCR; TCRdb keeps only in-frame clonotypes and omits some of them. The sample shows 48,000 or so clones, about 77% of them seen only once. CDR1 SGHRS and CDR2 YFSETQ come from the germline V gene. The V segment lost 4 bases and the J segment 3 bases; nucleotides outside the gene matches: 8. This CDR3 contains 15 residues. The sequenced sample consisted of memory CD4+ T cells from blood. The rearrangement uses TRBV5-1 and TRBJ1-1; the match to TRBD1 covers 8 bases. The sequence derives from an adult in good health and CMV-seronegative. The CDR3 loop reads CASSQDRVGYTEAFF. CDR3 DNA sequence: TGCGCCAGCAGCCAGGACAGGGTGGGGTACACTGAAGCTTTCTTT.